These 10 T cell receptor beta chains were sequenced from one sample in a study of blood T cells in healthy people across ages. A second about 7 to 12 cycle PCR used barcoded and J-beta primers. One entry per CDR3 protein, called by TCRdb with MiXCR from the 5' RACE reads. The top ten hold approximately 30% of the sample, which has about 780,000 distinct CDR3 sequences, less than 80% seen once. Material: blood. These receptors were taken from a man between 25 and 39 years old in good health.

V usage is TRBV2 and J usage is TRBJ1-1, with D perhaps TRBD1 (5 bases). V was shortened by 6 bases and J by 1 base, with 15 bases between the two germline ends. The germline V gene has CDR1 SNHLY and CDR2 FYNNEI. This CDR3 is 15 amino acids long. This CDR3 reads CASRLGGAGNTEAFF. CDR3 coding DNA: TGTGCCAGCAGATTGGGAGGGGCGGGGAACACTGAAGCTTTCTTT.

On this clonotype itself: A junction end diverges from the germline sequence, so it may reflect a read error. The rearrangement joins TRBV11-2 to TRBJ2-3; D is possibly TRBD1 (6 bases). CDR1 is SGHAT, CDR2 FQNNGV, per germline. The CDR3 runs to 14 residues. The CDR3 loop reads CASSPRGTTDAQYF. In DNA, the CDR3 is TGTGCCAGCAGTCCGAGGGGGACCACAGATGCGCAGTATTTT. The variable domain in full, with the rest retrieved from reference TRBV11-2 and TRBJ2-3, is EAGVAQSPRYKIIEKRQSVAFWCNPISGHATLYWYQQILGQGPKLLIQFQNNGVVDDSQLPKDRFSAERLKGVDSTLKIQPAKLEDSAVYLCASSPRGTTDAQYFGPGTRLTVL.

The genes are TRBV27 and TRBJ2-3; 8 positions match TRBD2. V lost 5 bases and J lost 2; bases outside the gene matches: 6. The CDR3 covers 15 residues. The germline CDR1 and CDR2 sequences are MNHEY and SMNVEV (reference sequence). The DNA for the CDR3 is TGTGCCAGCAGTCCCGGGGGGGCCACCACAGATACGCAGTATTTT. Its protein is CASSPGGATTDTQYF.

The chain recombines TRBV28 with TRBJ1-5; no reliable D call. V lost 2 bases to trimming and J lost 0 bases, with 14 bases between them. The CDR3 covers 17 residues. Per the germline V gene, CDR1 is MDHEN and CDR2 is SYDVKM. The CDR3: CASSLGWSGASNQPQHF. The CDR3 bases are TGTGCCAGCAGTTTAGGGTGGTCAGGTGCTAGCAATCAGCCCCAGCATTTT.

The chain links TRBV9 to TRBJ2-7; 9 bases match TRBD1. CDR1 and CDR2 from the germline V gene are SGDLS and YYNGEE. The trim removed 1 base at V and 7 bases at J, leaving 12 bases unmatched. This CDR3 has 16 residues. CDR3 nucleotides: TGTGCCAGCAGCGTACCCTCGACAGGGGGTCTCAATGAGCAGTACTTC. Its translation is CASSVPSTGGLNEQYF.

The genes are TRBV6-2 or TRBV6-3 and TRBJ2-5; 8 nucleotides line up with TRBD1. The CDR3 extends over 14 amino acids. CDR1 is MNHEY, CDR2 SVGEGT, per germline. V lost 5 bases, J lost 5 bases, and 7 bases stayed unmatched. CDR3 residues: CASSRQGRRETQYF. As DNA, the CDR3 is TGTGCCAGCAGTCGACAGGGGCGGAGGGAGACCCAGTACTTC.

This sequence joins TRBV14 and TRBJ2-4, with D unresolved. The DNA end lines up better with TRBJ2-7; the J call may be wrong. Germline values: CDR1 SGHDN, CDR2 FVKESK. There are 17 residues in the CDR3. The CDR3 DNA reads as TGTGCCAGCAGCCAAGATACGACCCCTCTTATCTCCTACGAGCAGTACTTC. Its translation: CASSQDTTPLISYEQYF.

This clonotype has more than one count but fewer than ten. The chain joins TRBV6-5 to TRBJ2-3; 9 bases line up with TRBD2. The CDR3 contains 15 residues. The V gene's germline CDR1 is MNHEY and CDR2 SVGAGI. V lost 7 bases to trimming and J lost 3 bases; unmatched junction nucleotides: 8. The CDR3 DNA reads TGTGCCAGCACCCTAGCGGGGACGAAAACAGATACGCAGTATTTT. Residues: CASTLAGTKTDTQYF.

This chain links TRBV27 with TRBJ2-7; D is unclear. The CDR3 is 14 residues long. Per the germline V gene, CDR1 is MNHEY and CDR2 is SMNVEV (reference sequence). V was clipped by 0 bases and J by 1 base, with 7 bases between them. DNA of the CDR3: TGTGCCAGCAGTTTATCCGTCTATTCCTACGAGCAGTACTTC. Its protein product is CASSLSVYSYEQYF.

V is TRBV11-1 and J is TRBJ1-5; D gene uncertain. Germline assignment: CDR1 SGHAT and CDR2 FQDESV (reference sequence). The V and J ends lost 2 bases and 2 bases respectively, with 13 bases between them. This CDR3 is 16 amino acids long. CDR3 bases: TGTGCCAGCAGCTTACCACAACAAGAAGGCAATCAGCCCCAGCATTTT. As protein: CASSLPQQEGNQPQHF.